The present TCR beta chain was sequenced within a study of blood T cell repertoires in COVID-19. At the level of the study: Sources were T cells, B-cell-depleted T cells, or PBMCs; the material itself was cDNA or gDNA.

The table came from immunoSEQ multiplex PCR; TCRdb's copy has only in-frame clones and leaves some out. The repertoire includes about 160,000 clones, around 82% of them detected once, and roughly 6.4% sits in the top ten. This sequence was found in a woman aged 40 to 49 with COVID-19, enrolled during active disease. Source material: peripheral blood.

The CDR3 bases are TGTGCCAGCAGCAGAAGGGGGAATTCACCCCTCCACTTT. Translated: CASSRRGNSPLHF. The chain carries TRBV14 and TRBJ1-6; TRBD1 is a possible D gene (6 bases). The CDR3 sequence is 13 residues long. V dropped 5 bases and J dropped 7 bases, with 9 bases sitting between them. Germline CDR1 SGHDN, CDR2 FVKESK. Complete variable domain (other parts from reference TRBV14 and TRBJ1-6): EAGVTQFPSHSVIEKGQTVTLRCDPISGHDNLYWYRRVMGKEIKFLLHFVKESKQDESGMPNNRFLAERTGGTYSTLKVQPAELEDSGVYFCASSRRGNSPLHFGNGTRLTVT.